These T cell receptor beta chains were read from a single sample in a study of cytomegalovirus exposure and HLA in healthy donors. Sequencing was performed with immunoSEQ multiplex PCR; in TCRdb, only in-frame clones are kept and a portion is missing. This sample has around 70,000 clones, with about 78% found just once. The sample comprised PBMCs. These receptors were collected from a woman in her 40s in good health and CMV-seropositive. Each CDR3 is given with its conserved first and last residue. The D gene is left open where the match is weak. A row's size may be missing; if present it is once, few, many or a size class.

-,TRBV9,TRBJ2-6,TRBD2,CASSFRTRNHSGANVLTF,TGTGCCAGCAGCTTCCGGACTAGGAACCATTCTGGGGCCAACGTCCTGACTTTC
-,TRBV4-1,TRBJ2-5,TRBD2,CASSQDKRGGSETQYF,TGCGCCAGCAGCCAAGATAAGCGGGGGGGCTCCGAGACCCAGTACTTC
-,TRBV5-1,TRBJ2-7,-,CASSFSSGNVYEQYF,TGCGCCAGCAGCTTTTCGTCCGGGAATGTCTACGAGCAGTACTTC
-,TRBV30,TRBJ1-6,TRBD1,CAWRGQGANSPLHF,TGTGCCTGGAGGGGACAGGGCGCAAATTCACCCCTCCACTTT
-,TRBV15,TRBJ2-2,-,CATGDSNTGELFF,TGTGCCACCGGGGACTCGAACACCGGGGAGCTGTTTTTT
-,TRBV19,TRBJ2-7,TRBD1,CALHKTGNEQHF,TGTGCCTTGCATAAGACAGGGAACGAGCAGCACTTC
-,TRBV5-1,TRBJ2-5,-,CASRGQFRQETQYF,TGCGCCAGCAGAGGACAGTTTCGCCAAGAGACCCAGTACTTC
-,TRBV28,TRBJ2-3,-,CASSLATSTDTQYF,TGTGCCAGCAGTCTAGCTACTAGCACAGATACGCAGTATTTT
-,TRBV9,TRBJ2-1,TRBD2,CASSVATWGAGLAGGPYSNEQFF,TGTGCCAGCAGCGTAGCTACCTGGGGAGCGGGACTAGCGGGGGGGCCGTACTCCAATGAGCAGTTCTTC
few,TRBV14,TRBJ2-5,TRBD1,CASSAGTGYQETQYF,TGTGCCAGCAGCGCCGGGACAGGGTACCAAGAGACCCAGTACTTC
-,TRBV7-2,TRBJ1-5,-,CASTGEFNQPQHF,TGTGCCAGCACTGGAGAATTCAATCAGCCCCAGCATTTT
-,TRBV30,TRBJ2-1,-,CAWTGDNEQFF,TGTGCCTGGACAGGGGACAATGAGCAGTTCTTC
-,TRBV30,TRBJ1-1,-,CAWSGRVWPEAFF,TGTGCCTGGAGTGGGAGGGTTTGGCCTGAAGCTTTCTTT
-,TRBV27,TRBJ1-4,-,CASSFAGGAEKLFF,TGTGCCAGCAGTTTCGCTGGCGGTGCAGAAAAACTGTTTTTT
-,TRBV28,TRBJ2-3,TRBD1,CASSTGATRTDTQYF,TGTGCCAGCAGCACAGGGGCGACCCGCACAGATACGCAGTATTTT
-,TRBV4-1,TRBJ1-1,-,CASSLTDRGDTEAFF,TGCGCCAGCAGCCTCACAGACCGGGGAGACACTGAAGCTTTCTTT
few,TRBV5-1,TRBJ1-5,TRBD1,CASSFGQGGDQPQHF,TGCGCCAGCAGCTTTGGACAGGGAGGGGATCAGCCCCAGCATTTT
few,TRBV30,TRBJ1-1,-,CAWSVQEAFF,TGTGCCTGGAGTGTACAAGAAGCTTTCTTT
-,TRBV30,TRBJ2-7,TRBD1,CAWSQGTGLSYEQYF,TGTGCCTGGAGTCAAGGGACAGGTCTCTCCTACGAGCAGTACTTC
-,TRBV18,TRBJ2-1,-,CASSPAGNEQFF,TGTGCCAGCTCACCGGCGGGGAATGAGCAGTTCTTC
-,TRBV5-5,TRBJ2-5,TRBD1,CASSLASQGAGETQYF,TGTGCCAGCAGCTTGGCATCCCAGGGGGCTGGAGAGACCCAGTACTTC
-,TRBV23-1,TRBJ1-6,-,CASSQTGTPGNSPLHF,TGCGCCAGCAGTCAAACGGGGACTCCGGGGAATTCACCCCTCCACTTT
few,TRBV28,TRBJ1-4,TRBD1,CASRRTGGNEKLFF,TGTGCCAGCAGGAGGACAGGGGGGAATGAAAAACTGTTTTTT
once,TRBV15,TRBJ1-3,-,CATSRDRGGNSGNTIYF,TGTGCCACCAGCAGAGACAGAGGGGGAAATTCTGGAAACACCATATATTTT
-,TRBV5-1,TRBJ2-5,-,CASSFGEEETQYF,TGCGCCAGCAGCTTTGGCGAGGAGGAGACCCAGTACTTC
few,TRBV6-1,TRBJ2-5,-,CASSGWGEETQYF,TGTGCCAGCAGTGGGTGGGGGGAAGAGACCCAGTACTTC